What follows is one T cell receptor (beta chain) and its context. Its antigen is currently not known. The input lacks base qualities; no much larger clone sits a single base away. What the time point label conveys for this sample: patch test 1, 2 weeks after DPC sensitization. In light of the paper, this sample's treatment or condition label describes: therapeutic diphenylcyclopropenone sensitization with weekly scalp DPC. At each patch-test visit, blood was drawn before the patch test was applied. Patients were considered eligible if aged 18 to 70, diagnosed with alopecia and deemed suitable for DPC therapy, and patients were excluded if pregnant. Total RNA was extracted from unfractionated whole blood collected in Tempus Blood RNA tubes. This sample was taken from a study of human T cells and chemical hapten exposure (dated by TCRdb to the early 2020s). Study-level background: For sensitization, 2% DPC in acetone was applied to a 2 cm by 2 cm area of upper inner arm skin. Throughout the study period of roughly 24 weeks, patients also received therapeutic DPC doses to the scalp every week. Patch tests used Finn chambers with 0.01% DPC on the upper back, scored after 6 days by International Contact Dermatitis Research Group standards. Alopecia areata with under or over 50% scalp involvement, alopecia totalis and alopecia universalis were represented in the patient cohort, which was mostly female. Libraries were pooled for sequencing, and per-sample TCR yields varied mainly because of small differences in library volumes within the pool. This study followed changes in the peripheral blood TCR repertoire in vivo during primary and secondary sensitization of alopecia patients to the hapten diphenylcyclopropenone (DPC). Blood was sampled from patients pre-sensitization (week 0) and at 2, 6 and about 24 weeks after DPC sensitization. Twenty-nine alopecia patients provided blood for TCR sequencing at one to four time points (pre-sensitization, 2, 6 and 24 weeks).

Measured from the cysteine to the phenylalanine, the CDR3 is 13 residues long. CDR3 DNA only is kept here, 39 bases in frame from base 1. The CDR1 and CDR2 encoded by the germline V gene are MNHNS and SASEGT. Overall results and qualifications from the work: After repeated subsampling, changes were observed in the strength of the expansion versus patch-test correlation and in the threshold at which the correlation became significant. Significantly more large CDR3 similarity clusters were formed by expanded TCRs than by pre-sensitization or healthy control sets, consistent with antigen-driven responses. DPC sensitization did not change the number of TCRs with a frequency above 1 in 1000, and there was no evidence of changes in global repertoire structure. All patients had alopecia, a presumed autoimmune disease, so their immune response might differ from that of healthy individuals. The number of PT1 expanded TCRs positively correlated with patch test score, significant at thresholds 8, 16 and 32 but not 4.

To prepare the library, RACE was applied. TCRdb names NextSeq 500 as the instrument used. During library preparation, unique molecular identifiers were attached to individual cDNA molecules so that TCRs could be counted in a quantitative, reproducible way. From each blood RNA sample, both TCR alpha and TCR beta chains were sequenced. Turning to the authors' computational methods: The median number of TCRs per sample was 95,638, ranging from about 23,224 to 690,600. V, J and CDR3 annotation of the TCR reads was carried out using the Decombinator software suite. To make PS versus PT1 abundance plots, every sample was subsampled to the same number of TCRs (28,000). TCRs were defined as expanded if absent before sensitization and observed at least eight times at the 2-week time point. TCRdb reworked the public reads: Q25 trimming with fastp, MiXCR clone assembly, productive beta chains retained. Identical CDR3 protein sequences are pooled into one entry, listed with their most common genes and DNA. The V and J calls shown here were made by TCRdb, not taken from the authors' results. In all, the sample holds roughly 360,000 distinct CDR3 sequences, and roughly 4.8% of those were seen once. The top ten clonotypes cover 2% to 2.5% of the sample.

The input for sequencing was whole blood, taken in connection with sensitization to the hapten diphenylcyclopropenone (DPC). The sequence was obtained from a woman in her fifties or sixties with alopecia areata. Some clones in this sample may be carry-over from other donors' samples. The rearranged chain carries TRBV6-1 and TRBJ1-1; the D gene is perhaps TRBD1, on 5 matching bases. At the DNA level, the sequence is TGTGCGTCCAGCGGGGCCATGAACACTGAAGCTTTCTTT. Protein translation: CASSGAMNTEAFF.